This TCR beta chain comes out of a study of neurological immune-mediated disorders. This clonotype was observed many times. MiXCR, applied by TCRdb to the 5' RACE reads, yields one record per CDR3 protein. Here the sample spans under 45,000 distinct CDR3 sequences, 2.5% being singletons. This CDR3 is 12 amino acids long. V lost 5 bases to trimming and J lost 4 bases, with 9 bases between them. Per the germline V gene, CDR1 is SQVTM and CDR2 is ANQGSEA. Source material: PBMCs. The chain couples TRBV29-1 to TRBJ2-1; no clear D gene. The source of this sequence is a man aged 50 to 59 with multiple sclerosis. CDR3 bases: TGCAGCGTTCAAACAGCGTACAATGAGCAGTTCTTC. It is translated as CSVQTAYNEQFF.